This TCR beta chain was sequenced in a study of blood T cell repertoires in COVID-19. Per the original data handling: Estimated nucleated cell counts came from reference gene primer amplification. Measured with immunoSEQ multiplex PCR; TCRdb has only the in-frame clones, and not every one. The V and J calls and the clone size are those of that table, but D and trimming were determined from the DNA. The sample yields 160,000 or so clones, around 91% seen once. Germline V lookup: CDR1 LNHDA, CDR2 SQIVND (reference sequence). Trimming stripped 1 base from V and 0 bases from J, with 7 bases between. The CDR3 has 15 residues.

The sequencing sample was made of peripheral blood. The receptor was isolated from a woman aged 40 to 55 with acute or convalescent COVID-19. J is TRBJ2-1 and V is TRBV19, with unresolved D. CDR3 loop: CASSIVQDSYNEQFF. Written as DNA, the CDR3 is TGTGCCAGTAGTATAGTGCAGGACTCCTACAATGAGCAGTTCTTC.